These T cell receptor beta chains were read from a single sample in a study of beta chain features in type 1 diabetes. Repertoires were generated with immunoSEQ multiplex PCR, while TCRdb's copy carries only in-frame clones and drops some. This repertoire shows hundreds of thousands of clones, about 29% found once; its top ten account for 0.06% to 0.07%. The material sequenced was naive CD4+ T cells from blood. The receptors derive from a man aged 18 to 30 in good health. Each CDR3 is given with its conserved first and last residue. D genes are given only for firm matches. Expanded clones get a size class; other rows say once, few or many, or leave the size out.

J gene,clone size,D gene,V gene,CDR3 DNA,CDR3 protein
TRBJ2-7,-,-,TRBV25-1,TGTGCCAGCAGCCTAATCGGTTTGGGCGAGCAGTACTTC,CASSLIGLGEQYF
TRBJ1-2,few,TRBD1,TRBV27,TGTGCCAGCAGTTTGTCGGACAGGGGGTATGGCTACACCTTC,CASSLSDRGYGYTF
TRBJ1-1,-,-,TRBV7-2,TGTGCCAGCAGCCTTCCAGGGAACACTGAAGCTTTCTTT,CASSLPGNTEAFF
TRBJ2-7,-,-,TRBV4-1,TGCGCCAGCAGCCAAGATTACGAGCAGTACTTC,CASSQDYEQYF
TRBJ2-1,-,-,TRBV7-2,TGTGCCAGCAGCTTCGAGGAGGGCCCTTACAATGAGCAGTTCTTC,CASSFEEGPYNEQFF
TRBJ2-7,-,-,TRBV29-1,TGCAGCGCGGGTGGCCAAAACTCCTACGAGCAGTACTTC,CSAGGQNSYEQYF
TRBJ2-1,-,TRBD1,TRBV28,TGTGCCAGCGGCGGACAGGGGGCTGGTAATGAGCAGTTCTTC,CASGGQGAGNEQFF
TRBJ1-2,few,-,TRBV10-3,TGTGCCATCAGTGAGTCGACGGCGGGGTTCGGTGGCTACACCTTC,CAISESTAGFGGYTF
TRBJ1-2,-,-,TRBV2,TGTGCCAGCAGTGAAGCTCTCACTACCTATGGCTACACCTTC,CASSEALTTYGYTF
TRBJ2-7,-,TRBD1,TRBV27,TGTGCCAGCAGTTTGGGACAGGGTTTTCCCTACGAGCAGTACTTC,CASSLGQGFPYEQYF
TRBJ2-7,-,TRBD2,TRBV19,TGTGCCAGTAGCCCGCGACTAGCGGGAGTCTACGAGCAGTACTTC,CASSPRLAGVYEQYF
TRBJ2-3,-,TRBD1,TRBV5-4,TGTGCCAGCAGGAGACAGGGCGCCACAGATACGCAGTATTTT,CASRRQGATDTQYF
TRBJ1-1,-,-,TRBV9,TGTGCCAGCAGCGTAGTTGAGGGAACTGAAGCTTTCTTT,CASSVVEGTEAFF
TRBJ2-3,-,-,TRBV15,TGTGCCACCAGCAGAGATCGGCAGCTAGGCACAGATACGCAGTATTTT,CATSRDRQLGTDTQYF
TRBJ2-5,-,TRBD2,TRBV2,TGTGCCAGCAGTTCCCCGGGAGGGGAGACCCAGTACTTC,CASSSPGGETQYF
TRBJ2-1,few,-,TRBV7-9,TGTGCCAGCAGCTTACGCCGGGACTCCTTCTACAATGAGCAGTTCTTC,CASSLRRDSFYNEQFF